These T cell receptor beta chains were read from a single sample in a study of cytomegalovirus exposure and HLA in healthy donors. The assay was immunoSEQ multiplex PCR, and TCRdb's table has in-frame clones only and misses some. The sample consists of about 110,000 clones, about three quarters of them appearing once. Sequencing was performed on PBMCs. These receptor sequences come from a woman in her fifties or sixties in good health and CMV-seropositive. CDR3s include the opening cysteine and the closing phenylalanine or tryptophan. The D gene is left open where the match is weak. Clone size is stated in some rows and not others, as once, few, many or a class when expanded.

CDR3 DNA: TGCGCCAGCAGCTCGGAGACAGGGGTTAGGTACGAGCAGTACTTC; CDR3 protein: CASSSETGVRYEQYF; D gene: TRBD1; J gene: TRBJ2-7; CDR3 length: 15; V gene: TRBV5-1; clone size: few
CDR3 DNA: TGTGCCAGCAGCGACCGCGGGACTATCTACAATGAGCAGTTCTTC; CDR3 protein: CASSDRGTIYNEQFF; D gene: TRBD2; J gene: TRBJ2-1; CDR3 length: 15; V gene: TRBV9; clone size: .
CDR3 DNA: TGTGCCAGCAGCTTTCCTACTAGCGGGGTCTACAATGAGCAGTTCTTC; CDR3 protein: CASSFPTSGVYNEQFF; D gene: TRBD2; J gene: TRBJ2-1; CDR3 length: 16; V gene: TRBV5-6; clone size: .
CDR3 DNA: TGTGCCATCACCCTAGGGACTTATGAGGGTGAAGCTTTCTTT; CDR3 protein: CAITLGTYEGEAFF; D gene: .; J gene: TRBJ1-1; CDR3 length: 14; V gene: TRBV10-3; clone size: .
CDR3 DNA: TGTGCCAGCAGAACACAGGGGTCGCGATACGAGCAGTACTTC; CDR3 protein: CASRTQGSRYEQYF; D gene: TRBD1; J gene: TRBJ2-7; CDR3 length: 14; V gene: TRBV28; clone size: .
CDR3 DNA: TGTGCCAGCAGCGTAGTGGGAGGGCCTTTCAATGAGCAGTTCTTC; CDR3 protein: CASSVVGGPFNEQFF; D gene: TRBD2; J gene: TRBJ2-1; CDR3 length: 15; V gene: TRBV9; clone size: .
CDR3 DNA: TGTGCCTGGAGTGTACAGGGCTCAACCACATACGAGCAGTACTTC; CDR3 protein: CAWSVQGSTTYEQYF; D gene: .; J gene: TRBJ2-7; CDR3 length: 15; V gene: TRBV30; clone size: .
CDR3 DNA: TGTGCCAGCAGCTTAGGCCGGGGAAACAAGAAATCTCCAGATACGCAGTATTTT; CDR3 protein: CASSLGRGNKKSPDTQYF; D gene: .; J gene: TRBJ2-3; CDR3 length: 18; V gene: TRBV13; clone size: .
CDR3 DNA: TGTGCCAGCAGGCCCCCAGGGTCCACCTCCTGGTTCTTC; CDR3 protein: CASRPPGSTSWFF; D gene: .; J gene: TRBJ2-1; CDR3 length: 13; V gene: TRBV28; clone size: .
CDR3 DNA: TGTGCCAGCAGCTCGGGGGCTAGCGGGAGGGCCGGGGGCAATGAGCAGTTCTTC; CDR3 protein: CASSSGASGRAGGNEQFF; D gene: TRBD2; J gene: TRBJ2-1; CDR3 length: 18; V gene: TRBV7-3; clone size: .
CDR3 DNA: TGTGCCAGCAGAACCGCCCGGGAATCAGATACGCAGTATTTT; CDR3 protein: CASRTARESDTQYF; D gene: .; J gene: TRBJ2-3; CDR3 length: 14; V gene: TRBV7-2; clone size: .
CDR3 DNA: TGTGCCAGCAGCCCGACTAGCGGGAGGGTAGGAGAGACCCAGTACTTC; CDR3 protein: CASSPTSGRVGETQYF; D gene: TRBD2; J gene: TRBJ2-5; CDR3 length: 16; V gene: TRBV7-3; clone size: .
CDR3 DNA: TGTTCCAGCAGCCGAAACTCAGGGAACCAGCCCCAGCATTTT; CDR3 protein: CSSSRNSGNQPQHF; D gene: .; J gene: TRBJ1-5; CDR3 length: 14; V gene: TRBV7-9; clone size: .
CDR3 DNA: TGCGCCAGCAGTGAGTCGGAGCCATCCAAGAATGAGCAGTTCTTC; CDR3 protein: CASSESEPSKNEQFF; D gene: .; J gene: TRBJ2-1; CDR3 length: 15; V gene: TRBV10-1; clone size: .
CDR3 DNA: TGTGCCAGCTCACTTGCTCCGGGCGGGGGTGAAAAACTGTTTTTT; CDR3 protein: CASSLAPGGGEKLFF; D gene: .; J gene: TRBJ1-4; CDR3 length: 15; V gene: TRBV18; clone size: .